The clone carrying this T cell receptor (beta chain) was seen many times. TCRdb independently ran MiXCR on the PCR reads; one entry per CDR3 protein. The table lists about 640,000 distinct CDR3 sequences, 20% of them singletons. The data originate from a study of molecular identifiers for immune sequencing clone quantification. Isolation of naive CD8 T cells was achieved by sorting on a CD8+CD4-CCR7+CD45RA+ phenotype. CDR3 size: 16 residues. CDR1 SEHNR and CDR2 FQNEAQ come from the germline V gene (reference sequence). V shed 4 bases and J shed 4 bases, with 19 bases lying between them. This clonotype originated in a human donor in good health. Some libraries in this study had Jurkat cell RNA spiked in. This chain connects TRBV7-9 to TRBJ1-1, with D possibly matching TRBD1 (5 bases). Sequenced input: naive CD8+ T cells from blood, with Jurkat cell RNA spiked in. Subset specified: FACS-sorted CD8+CD4-CCR7+CD45RA+ naive T cells. This CDR3 is CASSSPDSVLGTEAFF. In DNA, the CDR3 is TGTGCCAGCAGCTCGCCCGACAGCGTCTTGGGCACTGAAGCTTTCTTT.